The clone carrying this TCR beta chain was found once. Generated by immunoSEQ multiplex PCR, the TCRdb table keeps only in-frame clones and is missing some. The sample shows 230,000 or so clones, more than 80% of them seen only once. The sample comes from a study of blood T cell repertoires in COVID-19. The CDR3 is 14 amino acids. Material: peripheral blood. The chain recombines TRBV21-1 with TRBJ2-1; the table names TRBD2, a call not compared with the DNA. TRBV21-1 is given as a pseudogene. The source is a woman older than 75 with COVID-19, enrolled during active disease. The chain's CDR3 is CASSKVAGRSEQFF. CDR3 DNA sequence: TGTGCCAGCAGCAAAGTTGCCGGGAGAAGTGAGCAGTTCTTC.